A selection of T cell receptor beta chains follows, all from one sample in a study of spatial heterogeneity in lung cancer. From the 5' RACE reads, TCRdb called clonotypes with MiXCR, one entry per CDR3 protein. The data show over 10,000 distinct CDR3 sequences, around 5% seen once. The sequences come from lung tumor tissue, collected at surgery. All receptors derive from a male donor with early-stage non-small cell lung cancer. Each CDR3 is given with its conserved first and last residue. Fields, in order: CDR3 protein, CDR3 DNA, J gene, clone size, CDR3 length, D gene, V gene. A D gene is named only where the DNA matches it firmly. Rows give clone size only sometimes, using once, few, many, or a class for an expanded clone.

CDR3: CAIRVTSGGDNEQFF; DNA: TGTGCCATCAGGGTGACTAGCGGGGGGGATAATGAGCAGTTCTTC; J: TRBJ2-1; size: many; length: 15; D: TRBD2; V: TRBV10-3
CDR3: CASSFNIRSSGAGELFF; DNA: TGTGCCAGCAGCTTTAATATCCGCAGTAGCGGAGCCGGGGAGCTGTTTTTT; J: TRBJ2-2; size: many; length: 17; D: NA; V: TRBV11-3
CDR3: CASSQDPGPQPQHF; DNA: TGCGCCAGCAGCCAAGATCCAGGGCCTCAGCCCCAGCATTTT; J: TRBJ1-5; size: many; length: 14; D: NA; V: TRBV4-3
CDR3: CSAREPGGNYGYTF; DNA: TGCAGTGCTAGAGAACCAGGGGGCAACTATGGCTACACCTTC; J: TRBJ1-2; size: many; length: 14; D: TRBD1; V: TRBV20-1
CDR3: CASSRDREVSYNSPLHF; DNA: TGTGCCAGCAGCCGAGACAGGGAGGTCTCCTATAATTCACCCCTCCACTTT; J: TRBJ1-6; size: many; length: 17; D: TRBD1; V: TRBV6-5
CDR3: CSARAGRGIGNTIYF; DNA: TGCAGTGCTAGGGCCGGGAGGGGGATCGGAAACACCATATATTTT; J: TRBJ1-3; size: many; length: 15; D: NA; V: TRBV20-1
CDR3: CSAQTAGATNEKLFF; DNA: TGCAGTGCCCAAACGGCAGGGGCTACTAATGAAAAACTGTTTTTT; J: TRBJ1-4; size: many; length: 15; D: NA; V: TRBV20-1
CDR3: CASSTGPERGGVSEAFF; DNA: TGTGCCAGCAGCACCGGGCCAGAAAGGGGCGGCGTGTCTGAAGCTTTCTTT; J: TRBJ1-1; size: many; length: 17; D: NA; V: TRBV9
CDR3: CSALGLAGGRVITDTQYF; DNA: TGCAGTGCCCTGGGACTAGCGGGGGGCCGGGTCATCACAGATACGCAGTATTTT; J: TRBJ2-3; size: many; length: 18; D: TRBD2; V: TRBV20-1
CDR3: CASSLSSSGDSTDTQYF; DNA: TGTGCCAGCAGCTTATCGTCTAGCGGGGATAGCACAGATACGCAGTATTTT; J: TRBJ2-3; size: many; length: 17; D: TRBD2; V: TRBV7-2
CDR3: CASSQRLNTDTQYF; DNA: TGCGCCAGCAGCCAACGACTAAACACAGATACGCAGTATTTT; J: TRBJ2-3; size: many; length: 14; D: NA; V: TRBV4-3
CDR3: CASSPRGLDTDTQYF; DNA: TGCGCCAGCAGCCCCCGTGGGCTAGACACAGATACGCAGTATTTT; J: TRBJ2-3; size: many; length: 15; D: NA; V: TRBV5-1
CDR3: CASTHRWDTVHQPQHF; DNA: TGTGCCAGCACTCACCGGTGGGACACGGTTCATCAGCCCCAGCATTTT; J: TRBJ1-5; size: many; length: 16; D: NA; V: TRBV6-2/TRBV6-3
CDR3: CASSASGTHNSPLHF; DNA: TGTGCCAGCAGCGCTTCCGGGACCCATAATTCACCCCTCCACTTT; J: TRBJ1-6; size: many; length: 15; D: NA; V: TRBV7-2
CDR3: CASSSHDMDGSNSPLHF; DNA: TGTGCCAGCAGCTCTCACGACATGGACGGAAGTAATTCACCCCTCCACTTT; J: TRBJ1-6; size: medium-sized; length: 17; D: NA; V: TRBV7-9
CDR3: CASSPLGTLSETQYF; DNA: TGTGCCAGCAGCCCCTTGGGGACACTCTCGGAGACCCAGTACTTC; J: TRBJ2-5; size: many; length: 15; D: NA; V: TRBV9
CDR3: CASSLGLSYNEQFF; DNA: TGTGCCAGCAGCTTGGGGCTGTCCTACAATGAGCAGTTCTTC; J: TRBJ2-1; size: many; length: 14; D: NA; V: TRBV6-6
CDR3: CSATAGDYGYTF; DNA: TGCAGTGCTACGGCAGGAGACTATGGCTACACCTTC; J: TRBJ1-2; size: NA; length: 12; D: NA; V: TRBV20-1
CDR3: CASSPGWETQYF; DNA: TGTGCCAGCAGCCCAGGGTGGGAGACCCAGTACTTC; J: TRBJ2-5; size: many; length: 12; D: NA; V: TRBV6-5
CDR3: CASRRQGGEKLFF; DNA: TGTGCCAGCAGACGACAGGGTGGGGAAAAACTGTTTTTT; J: TRBJ1-4; size: many; length: 13; D: TRBD1; V: TRBV6-5
CDR3: CASSATPGLAPTQYF; DNA: TGTGCCAGCAGCGCAACTCCGGGACTAGCACCGACCCAGTACTTC; J: TRBJ2-5; size: many; length: 15; D: TRBD2; V: TRBV7-2
CDR3: CASSLGAGGMNTEAFF; DNA: TGTGCCAGCAGCCTTGGAGCTGGGGGGATGAACACTGAAGCTTTCTTT; J: TRBJ1-1; size: many; length: 16; D: NA; V: TRBV7-9
CDR3: CASSLLGGTNEKLFF; DNA: TGTGCCAGCAGCTTACTGGGGGGAACTAATGAAAAACTGTTTTTT; J: TRBJ1-4; size: few; length: 15; D: NA; V: TRBV7-9